Listed below are T cell receptor beta chains from one sample, sequenced in a study of T cells in Graves' hyperthyroidism and ophthalmopathy. Each CDR3 protein is one row after TCRdb ran MiXCR on the multiplex PCR reads. The sample has fewer than 200,000 distinct CDR3 sequences; 15% to 20% are singletons. The sequenced sample was blood. The receptors stem from a woman in her 50s with Graves' hyperthyroidism. CDR3s include the opening cysteine and the closing phenylalanine or tryptophan. The order of the fields is clone size, D gene, V gene, J gene, CDR3 DNA, CDR3 protein. The D gene is left open where the match is weak. A row's size may be missing; if present it is once, few, many or a size class.

clone_size: many
d_call: TRBD1
v_call: TRBV12-3/TRBV12-4
j_call: TRBJ1-2
cdr3_nt: TGTGCCAGCAGCCCCCAGGGGGAGAGCACTAACTATGGCTACACCTTC
cdr3_aa: CASSPQGESTNYGYTF

clone_size: many
d_call: .
v_call: TRBV12-3/TRBV12-4
j_call: TRBJ1-2
cdr3_nt: TGTGCCAGCAGTTTTTTAGGTCCGCGTGGCTACACCTTC
cdr3_aa: CASSFLGPRGYTF

clone_size: many
d_call: TRBD1
v_call: TRBV5-1
j_call: TRBJ1-1
cdr3_nt: TGCGCCAGCAGCCCACAGGGGTCGACTGAAGCTTTCTTT
cdr3_aa: CASSPQGSTEAFF

clone_size: .
d_call: .
v_call: TRBV6-5
j_call: TRBJ2-7
cdr3_nt: TGTGCCAGCAGCTTAGTGTTGCCAGGGGATTACGAGCAGTACTTC
cdr3_aa: CASSLVLPGDYEQYF

clone_size: many
d_call: .
v_call: TRBV2
j_call: TRBJ2-5
cdr3_nt: TGTGCCAGCAGTGCCCGGGACTGGGAAGAGACCCAGTACTTC
cdr3_aa: CASSARDWEETQYF

clone_size: many
d_call: .
v_call: TRBV9
j_call: TRBJ1-1
cdr3_nt: TGCGCCAGCAGCTTGGGGGACACTGAAGCTTTCTTT
cdr3_aa: CASSLGDTEAFF

clone_size: many
d_call: .
v_call: TRBV19
j_call: TRBJ1-4
cdr3_nt: TGTGCCAGTATGGAGGTCCCGGAAAGGGAAAAACTGTTTTTT
cdr3_aa: CASMEVPEREKLFF

clone_size: once
d_call: .
v_call: TRBV12-3/TRBV12-4
j_call: TRBJ1-1
cdr3_nt: TGTGCCAGCAGTTCTGTTTGGCCCACTGAAGCTTTCTTT
cdr3_aa: CASSSVWPTEAFF

clone_size: .
d_call: TRBD1
v_call: TRBV12-3/TRBV12-4
j_call: TRBJ2-1
cdr3_nt: TGTGCCAGCAGTTACGAGGACAGGCCTCGTTTAGGGCAGTTCTTC
cdr3_aa: CASSYEDRPRLGQFF

clone_size: many
d_call: TRBD1
v_call: TRBV5-4
j_call: TRBJ1-2
cdr3_nt: TGTGCCAGCAGCTCTAAGGGGGCAGCTCTACGCTACACCTTC
cdr3_aa: CASSSKGAALRYTF

clone_size: many
d_call: TRBD2
v_call: TRBV20-1
j_call: TRBJ2-7
cdr3_nt: TGCAGTGCTAGAGTTAGCGGGGGCGAGCAGTACTTC
cdr3_aa: CSARVSGGEQYF

clone_size: .
d_call: .
v_call: TRBV11-3
j_call: TRBJ1-1
cdr3_nt: TGTGCCAGCAGCCCGAAAAAGTCCCCTGAAGCTTTCTTT
cdr3_aa: CASSPKKSPEAFF

clone_size: .
d_call: TRBD1
v_call: TRBV9
j_call: TRBJ1-4
cdr3_nt: TGTGCCAGCAGCCCAAGGGGCAGGGGGAATGAAAAACTGTTTTTT
cdr3_aa: CASSPRGRGNEKLFF

clone_size: .
d_call: TRBD1
v_call: TRBV7-9
j_call: TRBJ1-2
cdr3_nt: TGTGCCAGCAGCGTACGAACCCGGGACAGAGTTGGATATGGCTACACCTTC
cdr3_aa: CASSVRTRDRVGYGYTF

clone_size: .
d_call: .
v_call: TRBV7-2
j_call: TRBJ2-2
cdr3_nt: TGTGCCAGCAGCTTAGGCCGCCAGAACACCGGGGAGCTGTTTTTT
cdr3_aa: CASSLGRQNTGELFF

clone_size: many
d_call: TRBD2
v_call: TRBV20-1
j_call: TRBJ2-3
cdr3_nt: TGCAGTGCTAGAGGGGCGGGGGGGGCCCGCGGCACAGATACGCAGTATTTT
cdr3_aa: CSARGAGGARGTDTQYF

clone_size: many
d_call: .
v_call: TRBV18
j_call: TRBJ1-2
cdr3_nt: TGTGCCAGCTCACCTTCTCAGGACGGCAACTATGGCTACACCTTC
cdr3_aa: CASSPSQDGNYGYTF

clone_size: many
d_call: .
v_call: TRBV11-2
j_call: TRBJ2-3
cdr3_nt: TGTGCCAGCAGCTTAGGAGGGGTCCCAGACACAGATACGCAGTATTTT
cdr3_aa: CASSLGGVPDTDTQYF

clone_size: many
d_call: TRBD2
v_call: TRBV9
j_call: TRBJ2-5
cdr3_nt: TGTGCCAGCAACCCCTTGGGGGGGTACGGCGAGACCCAGTACTTC
cdr3_aa: CASNPLGGYGETQYF

clone_size: few
d_call: .
v_call: TRBV4-3
j_call: TRBJ2-1
cdr3_nt: TGCGCCAGCAGCCGACGGCAGGGAAGGAGCAATGAGCAGTTCTTC
cdr3_aa: CASSRRQGRSNEQFF

clone_size: few
d_call: .
v_call: TRBV4-1
j_call: TRBJ2-3
cdr3_nt: TGCGCCAGCAGCCAATTACGGTACACAGATACGCAGTATTTT
cdr3_aa: CASSQLRYTDTQYF

clone_size: many
d_call: TRBD2
v_call: TRBV28
j_call: TRBJ2-4
cdr3_nt: TGTGCCAGCAACACCCCCGGGGGCTCGATAGCGGGGGAAAACATTCAGTACTTC
cdr3_aa: CASNTPGGSIAGENIQYF

clone_size: many
d_call: .
v_call: TRBV6-2/TRBV6-3
j_call: TRBJ1-1
cdr3_nt: TGTGCCAGCAGTTACTCTAAGAACACTGAAGCTTTCTTT
cdr3_aa: CASSYSKNTEAFF

clone_size: .
d_call: .
v_call: TRBV6-1
j_call: TRBJ1-4
cdr3_nt: TGTGCCAGCAGCCTACTCTTTCAGTCTAATGAAAAACTGTTTTTT
cdr3_aa: CASSLLFQSNEKLFF

clone_size: many
d_call: TRBD2
v_call: TRBV3-1
j_call: TRBJ2-7
cdr3_nt: TGTGCCAGCAGCCAAGCAGGACTAGCGGGGGAGTACGAGCAGTACTTC
cdr3_aa: CASSQAGLAGEYEQYF